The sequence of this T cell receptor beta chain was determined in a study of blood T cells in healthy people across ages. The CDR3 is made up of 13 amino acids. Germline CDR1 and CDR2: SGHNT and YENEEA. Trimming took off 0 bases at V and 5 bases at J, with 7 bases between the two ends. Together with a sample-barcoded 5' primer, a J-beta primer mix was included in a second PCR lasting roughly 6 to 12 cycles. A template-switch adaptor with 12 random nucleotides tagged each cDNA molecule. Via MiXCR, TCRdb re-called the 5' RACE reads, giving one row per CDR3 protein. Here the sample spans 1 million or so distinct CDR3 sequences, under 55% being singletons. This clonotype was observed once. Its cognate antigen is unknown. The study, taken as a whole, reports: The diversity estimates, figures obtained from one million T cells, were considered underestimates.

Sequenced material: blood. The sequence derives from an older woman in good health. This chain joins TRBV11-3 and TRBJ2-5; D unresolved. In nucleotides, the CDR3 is TGTGCCAGCAGCTTAGACCTCTGGGAGACCCAGTACTTC. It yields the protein CASSLDLWETQYF.